These T cell receptor beta chains were read from a single sample in a study of response to subunit inactivated influenza vaccine. Using its own MiXCR run on the RT-PCR reads, TCRdb lists one record per CDR3 protein. Of 650,000 to 850,000 distinct CDR3 sequences in the sample, 11% to 15% were seen once. Sequenced material: PBMCs from blood, taken approximately 15 days before vaccination. The receptors here all came from a man in his fifties who received an inactivated influenza vaccine. CDR3s include the opening cysteine and the closing phenylalanine or tryptophan. Fields, in order: V gene, J gene, clone size, D gene, CDR3 length, CDR3 DNA, CDR3 protein. D genes are given only for firm matches. Not every row has a clone size; where given, it reads once, few, many or a size class.

V gene: TRBV27
J gene: TRBJ2-7
clone size: many
D gene: NA
CDR3 length: 14
CDR3 DNA: TGTGCCAGCAGTTTGGCGCGGGCCTCCTACGAGCAGTACTTC
CDR3 protein: CASSLARASYEQYF

V gene: TRBV12-3/TRBV12-4
J gene: TRBJ2-2
clone size: NA
D gene: NA
CDR3 length: 14
CDR3 DNA: TGTGCCAGCAGCCTAGACACGATCATCGGGGAGCTGTTTTTT
CDR3 protein: CASSLDTIIGELFF

V gene: TRBV6-1
J gene: TRBJ2-7
clone size: few
D gene: NA
CDR3 length: 13
CDR3 DNA: TGTGCCAGCAGTGAACGACAGGACTACGAGCAGTACTTC
CDR3 protein: CASSERQDYEQYF

V gene: TRBV6-1
J gene: TRBJ2-7
clone size: few
D gene: TRBD2
CDR3 length: 16
CDR3 DNA: TGTGCCAGCAGTCCCAACAGACTAGCGGGTACCTACGAGCAGTACTTC
CDR3 protein: CASSPNRLAGTYEQYF

V gene: TRBV20-1
J gene: TRBJ2-1
clone size: few
D gene: TRBD2
CDR3 length: 18
CDR3 DNA: TGCAGTGCTAGGGCAGCGGGAGGTCTCTATTCCAGCTACAATGAGCAGTTCTTC
CDR3 protein: CSARAAGGLYSSYNEQFF

V gene: TRBV7-2
J gene: TRBJ2-3
clone size: many
D gene: TRBD2
CDR3 length: 16
CDR3 DNA: TGTGCCAGCAGCTTATTTGGGGGCGGGAGGACAGATACGCAGTATTTT
CDR3 protein: CASSLFGGGRTDTQYF

V gene: TRBV29-1
J gene: TRBJ2-7
clone size: NA
D gene: NA
CDR3 length: 13
CDR3 DNA: TGCAGCGTTGCCGCCATGTGGACTTACGAGCAGTACTTC
CDR3 protein: CSVAAMWTYEQYF

V gene: TRBV29-1
J gene: TRBJ2-7
clone size: NA
D gene: NA
CDR3 length: 13
CDR3 DNA: TGCAGCGTTGGACAGCGTCTCTCCTACGAGCAGTACTTC
CDR3 protein: CSVGQRLSYEQYF

V gene: TRBV20-1
J gene: TRBJ2-1
clone size: many
D gene: NA
CDR3 length: 15
CDR3 DNA: TGCAGTGCTAGAGATCGGGGCGTATCGGGCAATGAGCAGTTCTTC
CDR3 protein: CSARDRGVSGNEQFF

V gene: TRBV10-3
J gene: TRBJ2-7
clone size: few
D gene: NA
CDR3 length: 11
CDR3 DNA: TGTGCCATCAGTGATACGGGCGAGCAGTACTTC
CDR3 protein: CAISDTGEQYF

V gene: TRBV9
J gene: TRBJ2-1
clone size: NA
D gene: NA
CDR3 length: 15
CDR3 DNA: TGTGCCAGCAGCGTAGGCCCAGGGGACTACAATGAGCAGTTCTTC
CDR3 protein: CASSVGPGDYNEQFF

V gene: TRBV6-5
J gene: TRBJ2-1
clone size: NA
D gene: TRBD1
CDR3 length: 16
CDR3 DNA: TGTGCCAGCAGTTGGAACCGGGACAGGTCCTACAATGAGCAGTTCTTC
CDR3 protein: CASSWNRDRSYNEQFF

V gene: TRBV5-1
J gene: TRBJ1-6
clone size: once
D gene: TRBD1
CDR3 length: 17
CDR3 DNA: TGCGCCAGCAAACTGGACCCTGGGACAGGGACTCCAGGACCCCTCCACTTT
CDR3 protein: CASKLDPGTGTPGPLHF

V gene: TRBV25-1
J gene: TRBJ2-7
clone size: few
D gene: TRBD2
CDR3 length: 14
CDR3 DNA: TGTGCCAGCAGTGACACCGGGAGGGCCTACGAGCAGTACTTC
CDR3 protein: CASSDTGRAYEQYF

V gene: TRBV20-1
J gene: TRBJ2-4
clone size: NA
D gene: TRBD1
CDR3 length: 16
CDR3 DNA: TGCAGTGCTATGCCGGGACAGGGCTTAGCCAAAAACATTCAGTACTTC
CDR3 protein: CSAMPGQGLAKNIQYF

V gene: TRBV20-1
J gene: TRBJ1-1
clone size: few
D gene: TRBD1
CDR3 length: 13
CDR3 DNA: TGCAGTGCAGAAGGGGGCCCGAACACTGAAGCTTTCTTT
CDR3 protein: CSAEGGPNTEAFF

V gene: TRBV6-1
J gene: TRBJ2-2
clone size: NA
D gene: TRBD1
CDR3 length: 16
CDR3 DNA: TGTGCCAGCAGACCCCAGGGGGCTGGATACACCGGGGAGCTGTTTTTT
CDR3 protein: CASRPQGAGYTGELFF

V gene: TRBV9
J gene: TRBJ2-7
clone size: few
D gene: TRBD2
CDR3 length: 16
CDR3 DNA: TGTGCCAGCAGCGAACGAGCGGGAGGGCCTTCCTACGAGCAGTACTTC
CDR3 protein: CASSERAGGPSYEQYF

V gene: TRBV11-2
J gene: TRBJ1-6
clone size: many
D gene: NA
CDR3 length: 18
CDR3 DNA: TGTGCCAGCAGCTTATACCACGGAGTTGGGGGCGGAATTTCACCCCTCCACTTT
CDR3 protein: CASSLYHGVGGGISPLHF

V gene: TRBV5-1
J gene: TRBJ2-1
clone size: few
D gene: NA
CDR3 length: 20
CDR3 DNA: TGCGCCAGCAGCTTACCCCCCTTTGGGAGCCCCCTAAGACGATACAATGAGCAGTTCTTC
CDR3 protein: CASSLPPFGSPLRRYNEQFF

V gene: TRBV20-1
J gene: TRBJ2-3
clone size: few
D gene: NA
CDR3 length: 12
CDR3 DNA: TGCAGTGCTAGACTACTTGGGGATACGCAGTATTTT
CDR3 protein: CSARLLGDTQYF

V gene: TRBV5-6
J gene: TRBJ2-6
clone size: few
D gene: NA
CDR3 length: 15
CDR3 DNA: TGTGCCAGCAGCATCACAGGGACTGGGGCCAACGTCCTGACTTTC
CDR3 protein: CASSITGTGANVLTF

V gene: TRBV5-1
J gene: TRBJ1-1
clone size: NA
D gene: NA
CDR3 length: 14
CDR3 DNA: TGCGCCAGCCGCATAAACAGGGATTTCACTGAAGCTTTCTTT
CDR3 protein: CASRINRDFTEAFF

V gene: TRBV7-2
J gene: TRBJ2-7
clone size: few
D gene: NA
CDR3 length: 14
CDR3 DNA: TGTGCCAGCACCATTTCCCATTTCTCCTACGAGCAGTACTTC
CDR3 protein: CASTISHFSYEQYF

V gene: TRBV6-2/TRBV6-3
J gene: TRBJ2-5
clone size: NA
D gene: TRBD2
CDR3 length: 16
CDR3 DNA: TGTGCCAGCAGTTACATCGGGGGGGCCGGAGGAGAGACCCAGTACTTC
CDR3 protein: CASSYIGGAGGETQYF

V gene: TRBV6-1
J gene: TRBJ2-1
clone size: few
D gene: NA
CDR3 length: 14
CDR3 DNA: TGTGCCAGCGATTCATGGGGGGACTACAATGAGCAGTTCTTC
CDR3 protein: CASDSWGDYNEQFF